The next 16 T cell receptor beta chains were all read from a single sample in a study of cytomegalovirus exposure and HLA in healthy donors. Vbeta (60) and Jbeta (13) primers were used in the PCR. The method was immunoSEQ multiplex PCR; TCRdb's version includes in-frame clones alone and lacks a portion of them. The table includes about 72,000 clones, approximately 80% detected once. The sequencing input was PBMCs. All receptors derive from a man aged 35-49 years in good health and CMV-seronegative.

Sample share makes this clone medium-sized (0.01 to 0.1%). J is TRBJ2-1 and V is TRBV6-4, with TRBD1 matching over 9 bases. CDR1 is MRHNA and CDR2 is SNTAGT in the germline V gene. The length of the CDR3 is 16 residues. J lost 9 bases, V lost 3 bases, and 12 bases had no gene match. The CDR3 protein is CASSEIPGQGSAEQFF. In nucleotides, the CDR3 is TGTGCCAGCAGTGAAATTCCGGGACAGGGTTCCGCTGAGCAGTTCTTC.

A single count supports this clone. The chain has TRBV5-8 and TRBJ1-3; a possible D gene is TRBD1 (6 bases). This CDR3 is built from 14 residues. V lost 4 bases and J 4 bases, leaving 12 bases between the germline ends. Germline V gene data show CDR1 as SGHTS and CDR2 as YDEGEE. The CDR3 DNA reads TGTGCCAGCAGCCTCGGGGGGACAGGAAACACCATATATTTT. It encodes CASSLGGTGNTIYF.

The V and J genes are TRBV9 and TRBJ1-1, with TRBD1 identical over 11 bases. Trimming removed 0 bases from V and 5 bases from J; junction bases left unmatched: 6. This CDR3 is 16 amino acids long. Germline V CDR1 and CDR2: SGDLS, YYNGEE. CDR3 loop: CASSVAARDRGTEAFF. The CDR3 DNA reads TGTGCCAGCAGCGTAGCTGCCCGGGACAGGGGGACTGAAGCTTTCTTT.

This clone has just a few counts. The chain combines TRBV7-9 with TRBJ1-1; tentative D call: TRBD1 (6 bases). This CDR3 comprises 12 residues. V was shortened by 6 bases and J by 7 bases, with 12 bases between the two germline ends. Germline loops: CDR1 SEHNR, CDR2 FQNEAQ (reference sequence). For the CDR3, the DNA is TGTGCCAGCAGGCCTACAGGGATTGAAGCTTTCTTT. This codes for CASRPTGIEAFF.

This sequence joins TRBV11-2 and TRBJ1-2; the D gene is possibly TRBD1 (6 bases). This CDR3 is built from 14 residues. Trimming took 3 bases from V and 2 from J, leaving 10 bases between them. CDR1 SGHAT and CDR2 FQNNGV come from the germline V gene. CDR3 in amino acids: CASSLAGANYGYTF. Here the CDR3 DNA reads TGTGCCAGCAGCTTGGCGGGGGCAAACTATGGCTACACCTTC. Full variable domain (rest looked up from reference TRBV11-2 and TRBJ1-2): EAGVAQSPRYKIIEKRQSVAFWCNPISGHATLYWYQQILGQGPKLLIQFQNNGVVDDSQLPKDRFSAERLKGVDSTLKIQPAKLEDSAVYLCASSLAGANYGYTFGSGTRLTVV.

The CDR3 protein is CASMKAWEGEPQHF. The CDR3 bases are TGTGCCAGTATGAAGGCTTGGGAGGGAGAGCCCCAGCATTTT. The genes are TRBV19 and TRBJ1-5; D call uncertain. Germline values: CDR1 LNHDA, CDR2 SQIVND (reference sequence). This CDR3 is 14 amino acids long. The V end was cut by 7 bases, the J end by 8 bases, with 18 bases between.

The CDR3 DNA follows: TGTGCCAGCAGCGTCCGGACAGGGTGGAATTCACCCCTCCACTTT. It yields the protein CASSVRTGWNSPLHF. The chain has TRBV9 and TRBJ1-6; 8 nucleotides agree with TRBD1. Germline V CDR1 and CDR2: SGDLS, YYNGEE. The V gene end was trimmed by 2 bases and the J gene end by 7 bases; junction bases not matched to a gene: 5. The CDR3 is made up of 15 amino acids.

To note about this clone: This may be a read error: a much more frequent sequence differs by one nucleotide. V usage is TRBV5-6 and J usage is TRBJ1-6, with 7 bases that match TRBD1. This CDR3 has 14 amino acids. CDR1 is SGHDT and CDR2 is YYEEEE in the germline V gene. V gave up 0 bases and J gave up 6 bases; unmatched junction bases: 0. The CDR3 protein is CASSLAGGNSPLHF. The CDR3 DNA reads as TGTGCCAGCAGCTTGGCAGGGGGTAATTCACCCCTCCACTTT.

The chain combines TRBV28 with TRBJ1-4, with TRBD1 as a possible D gene (5 bases). CDR1 and CDR2 (germline): MDHEN, SYDVKM. V dropped 3 bases and J dropped 2 bases, with 10 bases sitting between them. This CDR3 is 15 amino acids long. CDR3 DNA: TGTGCCAGCAGTTTGGGGGGGGGTACTAATGAAAAACTGTTTTTT. Protein product: CASSLGGGTNEKLFF.

The table lists this clone with a count of one. CDR3 sequence: CAWSGDSGEKLFF. The CDR3 coding sequence is TGTGCCTGGAGTGGGGACAGTGGCGAAAAACTGTTTTTT. The rearrangement uses TRBV30 and TRBJ1-4; TRBD1 matches at 7 bases. Per the germline V gene, CDR1 is GTSNPN and CDR2 is SVGIG (reference sequence). J lost 8 bases, V lost 1 base, and 4 bases had no gene match. There are 13 residues in the CDR3.

This rearrangement joins TRBV7-3 to TRBJ1-5, with D possibly matching TRBD1 (5 bases). Germline lookup yields CDR1 SGHTA and CDR2 FQGTGA. V lost 3 bases, J lost 4 bases, and 7 bases lay in between. The CDR3 runs to 13 residues. This CDR3 is CASSLTVNQPQHF. The CDR3 bases are TGTGCCAGCAGCTTGACAGTTAATCAGCCCCAGCATTTT. The variable domain in full, completed from reference TRBV7-3 and TRBJ1-5, reads GAGVSQTPSNKVTEKGKYVELRCDPISGHTALYWYRQSLGQGPEFLIYFQGTGAADDSGLPNDRFFAVRPEGSVSTLKIQRTERGDSAVYLCASSLTVNQPQHFGDGTRLSIL.

The rearrangement links TRBV23-1 to TRBJ2-7; 9 bases map to TRBD1. TRBV23-1 is reported as an ORF; its role is uncertain. Trimming removed 0 bases from V and 8 bases from J; junction bases left unmatched: 5. The CDR3 spans 14 residues. CDR3 DNA sequence: TGCGCCAGCAGTCAATCGGGGGACAGGGACCAGCAGTACTTC. Amino acid sequence: CASSQSGDRDQQYF.

This chain's CDR3 is CASSVPPGLGTDTQYF. The DNA of the CDR3 is TGTGCCAGCAGCGTTCCACCGGGACTGGGCACAGATACGCAGTATTTT. This sequence joins TRBV7-9 and TRBJ2-3; D perhaps matches TRBD2 (6 bases). The V gene's germline CDR1 is SEHNR and CDR2 FQNEAQ (reference sequence). The V gene lost 5 bases and the J gene lost 1 base, with 16 bases spanning the gap. This CDR3 comprises 16 residues. Supplemented by reference TRBV7-9 and TRBJ2-3, the full variable domain reads DTGVSQNPRHKITKRGQNVTFRCDPISEHNRLYWYRQTLGQGPEFLTYFQNEAQLEKSRLLSDRFSAERPKGSFSTLEIQRTEQGDSAMYLCASSVPPGLGTDTQYFGPGTRLTVL.

The chain joins TRBV7-2 to TRBJ1-6, with D tentatively TRBD1 (5 bases). Germline V CDR1 and CDR2: SGHTA, FQGNSA. The ends were cut back, 8 bases at V and 7 bases at J, with 12 bases in the middle. This CDR3 region has 13 residues. The CDR3 coding sequence is TGTGCCAGCTCACCAGGGTGGAATTCACCCCTCCACTTT. Translation gives CASSPGWNSPLHF.

This clone was picked up one time. The rearrangement joins TRBV9 to TRBJ2-7; 7 positions match TRBD1. Germline trimming cut 2 bases from V and 2 bases from J; bases unmatched to any gene: 7. There are 15 residues in the CDR3. Germline loops: CDR1 SGDLS, CDR2 YYNGEE. The CDR3 DNA reads TGTGCCAGCAGCGTGGGAACGGGACAGACCTACGAGCAGTACTTC. Translation: CASSVGTGQTYEQYF.

J is TRBJ1-4 and V is TRBV10-3; tentatively, D is TRBD1 (5 bases). Germline assignment: CDR1 ENHRY and CDR2 SYGVKD. Trimming stripped 2 bases from V and 0 bases from J, with 10 bases between. The CDR3 length is 16 residues. The CDR3: CAISEAGGATNEKLFF. In DNA, the CDR3 is TGTGCCATCAGTGAGGCCGGGGGTGCAACTAATGAAAAACTGTTTTTT.